This TCR beta chain is from a study of cytomegalovirus exposure and HLA in healthy donors. At the level of the study: Drawn from HLA-typed donors, tens of millions of unique TCRs were held in an early data release.

This CDR3 comprises 16 residues. Germline V gene data show CDR1 as SGHRS and CDR2 as YFSETQ. Remarks on this clone: Its specificity is not known. The junction departs from germline at one end; a sequencing error may be responsible.

Study-wide results and caveats: Several of the most significant clusters were apparently associated with common viral pathogens in a later analysis. Presence/absence analyses supposed approximately even sequencing depth among donors. The classifier was said to identify cytomegalovirus status with high specificity and sensitivity.

PCR amplification relied on 60 Vbeta primers (plus 13 Jbeta primers). This table comes from immunoSEQ multiplex PCR, and its TCRdb copy is limited to in-frame clones, with some not included. The repertoire holds more than 95,000 clones, with around 68% as singletons. The sequencing sample was made of PBMCs. The receptor was derived from a woman aged 45 to 65 in good health and CMV-seropositive. The chain has TRBV5-1 and TRBJ2-3, with a possible D match to TRBD2 (6 bases). In DNA form, the CDR3 reads TGCGCCAGCACCTTGGTCTTGTCGTCCGGGAGTGATACGCAGTATTTT. Its protein product is CASTLVLSSGSDTQYF.